This T cell receptor beta chain is from a study of cytomegalovirus exposure and HLA in healthy donors. Findings and limits, study-wide: Presence/absence results assume similar sequencing depth per donor, which may not hold.

Germline assignment: CDR1 SEHNR and CDR2 FQNEAQ (reference sequence). The V end was cut by 10 bases, the J end by 8 bases, with 14 bases between. The CDR3 loop spans 11 amino acids. Concerning this clone itself: Antigen specificity is unknown.

The PCR had 60 Vbeta and 13 Jbeta primers. Original processing notes: Roughly 81 million unique TCR beta chains, roughly 10 million shared, were counted in a later analysis. Using immunoSEQ multiplex PCR, the repertoire was profiled, and TCRdb retains in-frame clones only, with some absent. The V and J calls and clone size are taken from that table; D and trimming were inferred from the DNA. The sample comprises under 250,000 clones, approximately 82% of which are singletons, and almost 8% rests with the top ten. Healthy bone marrow donors made up the donors. The genes are TRBV7-9 and TRBJ1-2, with D possibly TRBD1 on 5 matching bases. The receptor was derived from a woman in her fifties or sixties in good health and CMV-seropositive. The specimen sequenced was PBMCs. This CDR3 is CATISGNGYTF. The CDR3, as DNA: TGTGCCACCATTTCAGGGAACGGCTACACCTTC.